This TCR beta chain was recorded in a study of blood T cell repertoires in COVID-19. Study information: Samples came from the United States, Italy and Spain, spanning acute and convalescent COVID-19. The cDNA or gDNA used as material had been derived from T cells, B-cell-depleted T cells, or PBMCs.

This clone has just a few counts. In the original processing: Nucleated cell number was recorded as an estimate derived from reference gene primer amplification. TCRdb keeps only in-frame clones here, not all; method: immunoSEQ multiplex PCR. Clone size and V and J calls were adopted from that table, with D and trimming inferred from the DNA. The sample holds 25,000 to 35,000 clones, approximately 86% seen once. This TCR derives from a man aged 80 or over with active or convalescent COVID-19. Sequencing was done on a sample of peripheral blood.

CDR3 bases: TGTGCCACCCACGGCAGACAAGGCGCCGGGGAGCTGTTTTTT. Protein: CATHGRQGAGELFF. The chain has TRBV19 and TRBJ2-2; D gene ambiguous. The V end lost 10 bases, the J end lost 6 bases, and 18 bases lay between the germline ends. The CDR3 extends over 14 amino acids. Germline V gene sequence: CDR1 LNHDA, CDR2 SQIVND (reference sequence).